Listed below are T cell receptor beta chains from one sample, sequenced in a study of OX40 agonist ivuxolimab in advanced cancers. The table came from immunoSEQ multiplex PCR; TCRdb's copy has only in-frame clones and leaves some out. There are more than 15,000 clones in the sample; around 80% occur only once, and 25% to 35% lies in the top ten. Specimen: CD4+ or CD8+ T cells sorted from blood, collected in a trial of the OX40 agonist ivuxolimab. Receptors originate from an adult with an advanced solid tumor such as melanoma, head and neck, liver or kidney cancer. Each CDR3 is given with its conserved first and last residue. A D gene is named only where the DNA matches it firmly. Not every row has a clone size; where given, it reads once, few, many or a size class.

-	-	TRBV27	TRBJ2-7	TGTGCCAGCAGTTCCGGTCCGTACGAGCAGTACTTC	CASSSGPYEQYF
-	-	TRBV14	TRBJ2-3	TGTGCCAGCAGCCAAGATGGGCCTCGTGTTACGCAGTATTTT	CASSQDGPRVTQYF
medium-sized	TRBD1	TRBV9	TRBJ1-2	TGTGCCAGCAGCGTCCGGGACAGCCGCATCTATGGCTACACCTTC	CASSVRDSRIYGYTF
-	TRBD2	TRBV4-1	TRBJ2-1	TGCGCCAGCAGCCAAGATACTAGCGGGGCGTCCTACAATGAGCAGTTCTTC	CASSQDTSGASYNEQFF
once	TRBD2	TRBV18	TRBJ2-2	TGTGCCAGCTCCTCTCTGGCGGGAGACGGGGAGCTGTTTTTT	CASSSLAGDGELFF
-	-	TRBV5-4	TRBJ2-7	TGTGCCAGCAGCTTGGTAGGAACCTACGAGCAGTACTTC	CASSLVGTYEQYF
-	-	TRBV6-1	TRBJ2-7	TGTGCCAGCAGTGAAGGCGGGTTCTCTTACGAGCAGTACTTC	CASSEGGFSYEQYF
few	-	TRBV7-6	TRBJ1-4	TGTGCCACCCCCCCAGGCCACAGGGAACCTAATGAAAAACTGTTTTTT	CATPPGHREPNEKLFF
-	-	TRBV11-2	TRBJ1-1	TGTGCCAGCAGCCGGCTAGGGGGGGCGCAGAGGGCTTTCTTT	CASSRLGGAQRAFF
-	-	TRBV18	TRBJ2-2	TGTGCCAGCTCAGCAACCTCGTCCACCGGGGAGCTGTTTTTT	CASSATSSTGELFF
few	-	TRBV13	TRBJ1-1	TGTGCCAGCAGAGCGGCAACAGGAAACACTGAAGCTTTCTTT	CASRAATGNTEAFF
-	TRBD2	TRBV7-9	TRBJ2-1	TGTGCCAGCAGCTTAGCGAGCGGGAGAGGTAATGAGCAGTTCTTC	CASSLASGRGNEQFF
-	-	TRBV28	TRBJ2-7	TGTGCCAGCAGTTTAGTCTCCTACGAGCAGTACTTC	CASSLVSYEQYF
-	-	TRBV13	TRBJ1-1	TGTGCCAGCAGTTTAAGTGGGGGAATGCAAACTGAAGCTTTCTTT	CASSLSGGMQTEAFF
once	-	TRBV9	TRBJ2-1	TGTGCCAGCAGCGTAGGTGGAGGGGTGTACAATGAGCAGTTCTTC	CASSVGGGVYNEQFF
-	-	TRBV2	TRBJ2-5	TGTGCCAGCAGACAGGAGACTTGGTCGGAGCAGTACTTC	CASRQETWSEQYF
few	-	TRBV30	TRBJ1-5	TGTGCCTGGAGTGAGGATAGCAATCAGCCCCAGCATTTT	CAWSEDSNQPQHF
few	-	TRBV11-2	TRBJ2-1	TGTGCCAGCAGCTTAGAACGGAGCTCCTACAATGAGCAGTTCTTC	CASSLERSSYNEQFF
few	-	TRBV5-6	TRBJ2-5	TGTGCCAGCAGCTTGGGGGTGGAAGAGACCCAGTACTTC	CASSLGVEETQYF
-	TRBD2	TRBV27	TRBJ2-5	TGTGCCAGCAGACCCAACGAAGCGGGAGGGGAGACCCAGTACTTC	CASRPNEAGGETQYF
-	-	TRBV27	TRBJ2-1	TGTGCCAGCAGCCCCGGGGTGAGGGGGACTGTGGGTGAGCAGTTCTTC	CASSPGVRGTVGEQFF
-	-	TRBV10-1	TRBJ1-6	TGCGCCAGCAGTGAACAGGAGGATTCACCCCTCCACTTT	CASSEQEDSPLHF
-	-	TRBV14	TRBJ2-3	TGTGCCAGCAGCCAAGATAGGGGCGGACTCTACACAGATACGCAGTATTTT	CASSQDRGGLYTDTQYF
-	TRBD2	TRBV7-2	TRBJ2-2	TGTGCCAGCCGGCTGCGGGGGAGGGGCACCGGGGAGCTGTTTTTT	CASRLRGRGTGELFF